This note documents a single T cell receptor beta chain sequence. The antigen remains unidentified. These data come from a study of PD-L1 blockade in urothelial cancer. Study information: The researchers analyzed blood 3 weeks (second dose) and 6 weeks after treatment start.

Findings and limits, study-wide: Durable benefit was linked to greater 3-week expansion of tumor-associated blood clones.

Every PCR received spiked-in synthetic TCR analog templates. Measured with immunoSEQ multiplex PCR; TCRdb has only the in-frame clones, and not every one. The sample shows 100,000 or so clones, about 90% of them seen only once. This material consisted of PBMCs, taken around atezolizumab (anti-PD-L1) treatment. The sequence was collected from an elderly woman with urothelial cancer.

The CDR3 is CAISATVEANYGYTF. The CDR3 nucleotides are TGTGCCATCAGTGCCACGGTAGAAGCTAACTATGGCTACACCTTC. V is TRBV10-3 and J is TRBJ1-2; D ambiguous. V gave up 4 bases and J gave up 0 bases, with 12 bases separating them. Germline CDR1 ENHRY, CDR2 SYGVKD. This CDR3 has 15 amino acids.